A few counts support the clone carrying this T cell receptor (beta chain). Trimming cost V 2 bases and J 1 base; bases outside gene matches: 2. CDR1 and CDR2 from the germline V gene are SGHRS and YFSETQ. There are 15 residues in the CDR3. Using a J-beta primer mix together with a sample-barcoded 5' primer, a second PCR was run for roughly 6 to 12 cycles. TCRdb re-derived calls from the 5' RACE reads in MiXCR, one entry per CDR3 protein. The top ten hold about 11% of the sample, which has about 1.6 million distinct CDR3 sequences, 30% to 35% seen once. This sample was taken from a study of blood T cells in healthy people across ages.

Input material: blood. This chain connects TRBV5-1 to TRBJ2-2; TRBD1 matches at 7 bases. This TCR derives from a woman aged 30 to 39 in good health. CDR3 bases: TGCGCCAGCAGCTTACAGGGGCAGAACACCGGGGAGCTGTTTTTT. Its protein product is CASSLQGQNTGELFF. Full variable domain (outside the CDR3, taken from reference TRBV5-1 and TRBJ2-2): KAGVTQTPRYLIKTRGQQVTLSCSPISGHRSVSWYQQTPGQGLQFLFEYFSETQRNKGNFPGRFSGRQFSNSRSEMNVSTLELGDSALYLCASSLQGQNTGELFFGEGSRLTVL.